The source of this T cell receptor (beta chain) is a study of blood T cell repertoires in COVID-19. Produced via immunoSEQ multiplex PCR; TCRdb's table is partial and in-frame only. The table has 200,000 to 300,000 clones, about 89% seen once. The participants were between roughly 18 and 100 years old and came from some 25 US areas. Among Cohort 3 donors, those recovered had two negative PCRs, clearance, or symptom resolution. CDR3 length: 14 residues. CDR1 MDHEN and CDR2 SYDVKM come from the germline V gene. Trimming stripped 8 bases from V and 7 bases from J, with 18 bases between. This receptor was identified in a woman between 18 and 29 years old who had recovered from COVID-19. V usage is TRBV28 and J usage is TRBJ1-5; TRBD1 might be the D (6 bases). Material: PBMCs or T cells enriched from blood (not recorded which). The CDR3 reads CASREGGARQPQHF. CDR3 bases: TGTGCCAGCCGGGAAGGGGGGGCACGGCAGCCCCAGCATTTT.